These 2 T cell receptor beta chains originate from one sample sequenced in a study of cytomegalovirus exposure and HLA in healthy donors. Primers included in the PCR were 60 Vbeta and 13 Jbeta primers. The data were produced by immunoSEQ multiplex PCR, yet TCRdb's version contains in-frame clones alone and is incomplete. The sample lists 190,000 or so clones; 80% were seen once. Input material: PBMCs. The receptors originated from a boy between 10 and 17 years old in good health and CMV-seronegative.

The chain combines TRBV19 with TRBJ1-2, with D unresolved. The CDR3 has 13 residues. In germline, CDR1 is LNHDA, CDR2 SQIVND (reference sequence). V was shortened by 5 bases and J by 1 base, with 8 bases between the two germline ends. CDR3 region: CASSGGSNYGYTF. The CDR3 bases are TGTGCCAGTAGTGGAGGGAGTAACTATGGCTACACCTTC. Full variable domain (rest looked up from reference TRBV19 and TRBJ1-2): DGGITQSPKYLFRKEGQNVTLSCEQNLNHDAMYWYRQDPGQGLRLIYYSQIVNDFQKGDIAEGYSVSREKKESFPLTVTSAQKNPTAFYLCASSGGSNYGYTFGSGTRLTVV.

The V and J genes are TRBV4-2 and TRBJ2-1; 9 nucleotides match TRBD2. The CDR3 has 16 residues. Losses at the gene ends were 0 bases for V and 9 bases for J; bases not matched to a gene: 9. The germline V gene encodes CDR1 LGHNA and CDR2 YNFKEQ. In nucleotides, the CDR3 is TGTGCCAGCAGCCAAGAGGGGACTAGCCCCTGGGGTGAGCAGTTCTTC. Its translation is CASSQEGTSPWGEQFF.